This T cell receptor (beta chain) was observed in a study of T cells in Graves' hyperthyroidism and ophthalmopathy. Stability of Graves' hyperthyroidism was defined as absent ophthalmopathy progression within 18 months. V shed 1 base and J shed 8 bases, with 23 bases lying between them. Germline V gives CDR1 DFQATT, CDR2 SNEGSKA (reference sequence). The length of the CDR3 is 16 residues. The study, taken as a whole, reports: A model using 13 V-J features told ophthalmopathy apart from stable hyperthyroidism.

Amplified regions were TCR beta CDR3 sequences from RNA transcripts. Researchers ran a first-round RT-PCR on the TCR CDR3 using the HTBI primer set. TCRdb re-called the multiplex PCR reads through MiXCR, storing one row per CDR3 protein. This sample has 500,000 to 750,000 distinct CDR3 sequences, with approximately 44% found just once. Comment on this clonotype: Its cognate antigen is unknown. A read error may be the cause here, since a much bigger clone is one base away.

V is TRBV20-1 and J is TRBJ1-2, with D possibly TRBD1 on 6 matching bases. The sequenced sample consisted of peripheral blood or thyroid tissue (not recorded which). This receptor was obtained from a woman under 30 with Graves' hyperthyroidism. The CDR3 reads CSARGRSGGLSRGYTF. DNA for the CDR3: TGCAGTGCTAGAGGTCGATCGGGGGGGCTTTCGCGAGGCTACACCTTC.